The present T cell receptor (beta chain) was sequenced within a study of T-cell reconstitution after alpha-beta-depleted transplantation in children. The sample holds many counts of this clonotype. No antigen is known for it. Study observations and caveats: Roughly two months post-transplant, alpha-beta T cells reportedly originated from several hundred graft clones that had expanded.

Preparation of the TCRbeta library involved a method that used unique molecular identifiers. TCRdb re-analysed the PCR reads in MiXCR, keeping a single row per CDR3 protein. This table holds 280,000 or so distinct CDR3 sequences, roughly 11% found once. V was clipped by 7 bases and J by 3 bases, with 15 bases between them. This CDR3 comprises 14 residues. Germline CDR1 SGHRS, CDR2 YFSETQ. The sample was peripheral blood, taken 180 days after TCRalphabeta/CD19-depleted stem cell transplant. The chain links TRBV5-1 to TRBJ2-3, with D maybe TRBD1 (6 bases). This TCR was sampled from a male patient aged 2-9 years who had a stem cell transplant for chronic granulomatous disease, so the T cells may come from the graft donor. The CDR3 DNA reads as TGCGCCAGCGGGAAATCAGGGGTGACAGATACGCAGTATTTT. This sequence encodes CASGKSGVTDTQYF. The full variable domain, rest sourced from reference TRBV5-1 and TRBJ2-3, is KAGVTQTPRYLIKTRGQQVTLSCSPISGHRSVSWYQQTPGQGLQFLFEYFSETQRNKGNFPGRFSGRQFSNSRSEMNVSTLELGDSALYLCASGKSGVTDTQYFGPGTRLTVL.